A selection of T cell receptor beta chains follows, all from one sample in a study of Tregs in tolerant kidney transplant recipients. Generated by immunoSEQ multiplex PCR, the TCRdb table keeps only in-frame clones and is missing some. The data contain about 56,000 clones, more than 70% of them singletons. Sequencing used CD4+ T cells from blood. The receptor set was obtained from a human donor in good health. Each CDR3 is given with its conserved first and last residue. The D gene is left open where the match is weak. Clone sizes are given selectively: once, few, many, or a class where the clone is expanded.

D gene: TRBD2; V gene: TRBV5-1; J gene: TRBJ2-3; clone size: .; CDR3 DNA: TGCGCCAGCAGCTTGGTTGCCCAGGGACTAGCGGGGCCGCAGTATTTT; CDR3 protein: CASSLVAQGLAGPQYF
D gene: TRBD1; V gene: TRBV30; J gene: TRBJ1-2; clone size: .; CDR3 DNA: TGTGCCTGGAGTTCCATGAGGTCAGGGGGCGCGAGCTACACCTTC; CDR3 protein: CAWSSMRSGGASYTF
D gene: .; V gene: TRBV10-3; J gene: TRBJ2-5; clone size: .; CDR3 DNA: TGTGCCATCATGGGGGCCCAAGAGACCCAGTACTTC; CDR3 protein: CAIMGAQETQYF
D gene: TRBD1; V gene: TRBV10-3; J gene: TRBJ1-2; clone size: .; CDR3 DNA: TGTGCCATCAGTGCGATACAGGGGTCGGATGGCTACACCTTC; CDR3 protein: CAISAIQGSDGYTF
D gene: .; V gene: TRBV30; J gene: TRBJ2-2; clone size: .; CDR3 DNA: TGTGCCTGGAGTCTCTGGGGGTCCGGGGAGCTGTTTTTT; CDR3 protein: CAWSLWGSGELFF
D gene: .; V gene: TRBV25-1; J gene: TRBJ1-2; clone size: .; CDR3 DNA: TGTGCCAGCAGTGAAGGGGGACCCTATGGCTACACCTTC; CDR3 protein: CASSEGGPYGYTF
D gene: .; V gene: TRBV6-1; J gene: TRBJ2-2; clone size: .; CDR3 DNA: TGTGCCAGCATCTTAGGACACACCGGGGAGCTGTTTTTT; CDR3 protein: CASILGHTGELFF
D gene: .; V gene: TRBV6-5; J gene: TRBJ1-1; clone size: .; CDR3 DNA: TGTGCCAGCGGGGTGTGGGACACTGAAGCTTTCTTT; CDR3 protein: CASGVWDTEAFF
D gene: .; V gene: TRBV7-2; J gene: TRBJ1-2; clone size: .; CDR3 DNA: TGTGCCAGCAGCGGAATCTTCGTTGGCTACACCTTC; CDR3 protein: CASSGIFVGYTF
D gene: .; V gene: TRBV19; J gene: TRBJ1-1; clone size: few; CDR3 DNA: TGTGCCACCTCCCGGAGGGCAGACGGGTTTGAAGCTTTCTTT; CDR3 protein: CATSRRADGFEAFF
D gene: TRBD1; V gene: TRBV29-1; J gene: TRBJ2-5; clone size: .; CDR3 DNA: TGCAGCGTTTCTAGTGGGACAGGACACTCCGAGACCCAGTACTTC; CDR3 protein: CSVSSGTGHSETQYF
D gene: .; V gene: TRBV29-1; J gene: TRBJ2-2; clone size: few; CDR3 DNA: TGCAGCGCCAGGACAGCCGCGGGGGAGCTGTTTTTT; CDR3 protein: CSARTAAGELFF
D gene: TRBD1; V gene: TRBV5-1; J gene: TRBJ1-1; clone size: .; CDR3 DNA: TGCGCCAGCAGCCGGGGACAGGGAACTGAAGCTTTCTTT; CDR3 protein: CASSRGQGTEAFF
D gene: TRBD2; V gene: TRBV6-1; J gene: TRBJ2-1; clone size: .; CDR3 DNA: TGTGCCAGCAGTGAGACCATCTCGGGACTAGCGGGACCCTACAATGAGCAGTTCTTC; CDR3 protein: CASSETISGLAGPYNEQFF
D gene: TRBD1; V gene: TRBV5-4; J gene: TRBJ2-2; clone size: .; CDR3 DNA: TGTGCCAGCAGCCCCCCGGACAGGGGACGAGTAGGGGAGCTGTTTTTT; CDR3 protein: CASSPPDRGRVGELFF
D gene: .; V gene: TRBV7-8; J gene: TRBJ1-6; clone size: few; CDR3 DNA: TGTGCCAGCAGCTTAGGGACCAGGTTTCCCTTT; CDR3 protein: CASSLGTRFPF
D gene: .; V gene: TRBV28; J gene: TRBJ1-2; clone size: .; CDR3 DNA: TGTGCCAGCAGTTTTGGACAGAACTATGGCTACACCTTC; CDR3 protein: CASSFGQNYGYTF
D gene: .; V gene: TRBV5-1; J gene: TRBJ2-1; clone size: .; CDR3 DNA: TGCGCCAGCAGCCCGGCCCTGTTGTCGAGCTCCTACAATGAGCAGTTCTTC; CDR3 protein: CASSPALLSSSYNEQFF